Below are 10 T cell receptor beta chains sequenced from a single sample in a study of early T cells in non-severe SARS-CoV-2 infection. TCRdb re-called the 5' RACE reads with MiXCR, one entry per CDR3 protein. The data show about 84,000 distinct CDR3 sequences, about an eighth seen once. Source material: whole blood. These receptors were collected from an adult who was a healthcare worker with PCR-confirmed SARS-CoV-2 infection or an uninfected control (not recorded which).

This clonotype was detected many times. The chain employs TRBV11-2 and TRBJ1-1; 7 nucleotides match TRBD1. V shed 5 bases, J shed 0 bases, and the junction held 3 bases outside the gene matches. Germline V gene data show CDR1 as SGHAT and CDR2 as FQNNGV. The CDR3 length is 14 residues. CDR3 coding DNA: TGTGCCAGCAGCCCAGGGGGAATGAACACTGAAGCTTTCTTT. Residues: CASSPGGMNTEAFF.

In its sample, this clonotype was seen many times. V and J are TRBV6-5 and TRBJ2-5, with 7 bases that match TRBD1. The CDR3 consists of 14 residues. The V and J ends lost 4 bases and 7 bases, in that order; junction bases with no gene match: 9. Germline CDR1 is MNHEY and CDR2 is SVGAGI. CDR3 bases: TGTGCCAGCAGTTCGGACAGGTTTGGAGTGACCCAGTACTTC. This gives the protein CASSSDRFGVTQYF.

This clonotype was counted between two and nine times. The chain recombines TRBV20-1 with TRBJ1-3; the match to TRBD1 covers 9 bases. Looked up from germline, CDR1 is DFQATT and CDR2 is SNEGSKA (reference sequence). The CDR3 runs to 15 residues. Unmatched junction bases numbered 6, after V lost 6 bases and J lost 0 bases. The CDR3 DNA reads as TGCAGTGCCGCACAGGGGGCCAGCTCTGGAAACACCATATATTTT. This translates into CSAAQGASSGNTIYF.

The sample holds many counts of this clonotype. This chain links TRBV6-6 with TRBJ1-2; D gene uncertain. CDR1 and CDR2 from the germline V gene are MNHNY and SVGAGI (reference sequence). V lost 2 bases to trimming and J lost 0 bases, with 10 bases between them. This CDR3 has 15 residues. DNA for the CDR3: TGTGCCAGCAGTTACCCTACAGCCTCTAACTATGGCTACACCTTC. This encodes CASSYPTASNYGYTF.

This clonotype was detected many times. Sequence at one end of the junction differs from germline and may be a read error. This chain links TRBV6-5 with TRBJ1-6; no firm D call. Germline-derived CDR1 and CDR2 are MNHEY and SVGAGI. CDR3 length: 15 residues. In DNA, the CDR3 is TGTGCCAGCAGTTACGACCCCGGCCGTGGTTCACCCCTCCATTTT. Its protein is CASSYDPGRGSPLHF.

This clonotype has a count of ten or more. The chain couples TRBV11-2 to TRBJ2-1; TRBD2 matches 10 bases. CDR1 SGHAT and CDR2 FQNNGV come from the germline V gene. V was pared by 1 base and J by 9 bases, with 3 bases of the junction left unmatched. The CDR3 covers 14 residues. This CDR3 reads CASSLASGRAEQFF. The CDR3 nucleotides are TGTGCCAGCAGCTTAGCAAGCGGGAGGGCTGAGCAGTTCTTC.

This chain joins TRBV6-6 and TRBJ1-1; D not certain. This CDR3 spans 14 amino acids. V lost 7 bases and J lost 3, with 15 bases in between. Germline-derived CDR1 and CDR2 are MNHNY and SVGAGI (reference sequence). The CDR3 DNA reads TGTGCCAGCACCCTCGCAGGATCGGACACTGAAGCTTTCTTT. Amino acid sequence: CASTLAGSDTEAFF.

This clonotype was counted a few times. V gene TRBV27 combines with J gene TRBJ2-2, with D possibly being TRBD1 (5 bases). The CDR3 extends over 16 amino acids. CDR1 and CDR2 from the germline V gene are MNHEY and SMNVEV (reference sequence). Trimming shortened V by 1 base and J by 3 bases, and 12 bases separated the two germline ends. The CDR3 DNA reads as TGTGCCAGCAGTTTATTCGGGCAGGGTGACACCGGGGAGCTGTTTTTT. Protein product: CASSLFGQGDTGELFF.

This clonotype has at least ten counts. The chain joins TRBV5-1 to TRBJ2-2, with TRBD1 matching over 10 bases. Per germline, CDR1 SGHRS and CDR2 YFSETQ. Trimming took 4 bases from V and 5 from J; bases not matched to a gene: 5. The CDR3 length is 15 residues. The CDR3 protein is CASSPGTGDTGELFF. Written as DNA, the CDR3 is TGCGCCAGCAGCCCCGGGACAGGGGATACCGGGGAGCTGTTTTTT. Full variable domain (rest looked up from reference TRBV5-1 and TRBJ2-2): KAGVTQTPRYLIKTRGQQVTLSCSPISGHRSVSWYQQTPGQGLQFLFEYFSETQRNKGNFPGRFSGRQFSNSRSEMNVSTLELGDSALYLCASSPGTGDTGELFFGEGSRLTVL.

The rearrangement uses TRBV28 and TRBJ2-5, with D possibly being TRBD1 (7 bases). CDR3 length: 14 residues. Between the trimmed V and J ends, which lost 8 bases and 1 base, there was a span of 14 bases. Germline loops: CDR1 MDHEN, CDR2 SYDVKM. The CDR3 bases are TGTGCCAGCGGAGGGGGCCATAGCCAAGAGACCCAGTACTTC. Protein product: CASGGGHSQETQYF.